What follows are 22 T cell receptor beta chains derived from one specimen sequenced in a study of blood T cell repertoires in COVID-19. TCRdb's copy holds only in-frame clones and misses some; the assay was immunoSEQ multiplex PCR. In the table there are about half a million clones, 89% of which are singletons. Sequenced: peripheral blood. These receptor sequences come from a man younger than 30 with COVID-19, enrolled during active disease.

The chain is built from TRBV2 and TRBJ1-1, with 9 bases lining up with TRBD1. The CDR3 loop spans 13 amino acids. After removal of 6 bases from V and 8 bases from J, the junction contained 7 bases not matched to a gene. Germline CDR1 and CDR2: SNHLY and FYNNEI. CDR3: CASRTGGGYEAFF. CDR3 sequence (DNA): TGTGCCAGCAGGACAGGGGGGGGTTACGAAGCTTTCTTT.

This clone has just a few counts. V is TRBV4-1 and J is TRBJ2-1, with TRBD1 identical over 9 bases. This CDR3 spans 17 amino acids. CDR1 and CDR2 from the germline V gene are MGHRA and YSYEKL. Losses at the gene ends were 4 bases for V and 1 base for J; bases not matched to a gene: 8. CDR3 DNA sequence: TGCGCCAGCAGCCCTTCTCCGGGACAGGGTTCCTACAATGAGCAGTTCTTC. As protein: CASSPSPGQGSYNEQFF.

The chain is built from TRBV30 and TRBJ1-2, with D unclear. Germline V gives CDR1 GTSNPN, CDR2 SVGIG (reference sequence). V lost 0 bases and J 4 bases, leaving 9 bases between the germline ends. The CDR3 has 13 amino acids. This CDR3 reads CAWSVGSPYGYTF. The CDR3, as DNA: TGTGCCTGGAGTGTCGGGAGCCCCTATGGCTACACCTTC.

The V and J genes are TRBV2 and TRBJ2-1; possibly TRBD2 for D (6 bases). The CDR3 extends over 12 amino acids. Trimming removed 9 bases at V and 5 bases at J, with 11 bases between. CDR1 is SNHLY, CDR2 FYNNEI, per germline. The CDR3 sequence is CARGDWDNEQFF. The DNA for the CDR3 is TGTGCCAGGGGGGACTGGGACAATGAGCAGTTCTTC.

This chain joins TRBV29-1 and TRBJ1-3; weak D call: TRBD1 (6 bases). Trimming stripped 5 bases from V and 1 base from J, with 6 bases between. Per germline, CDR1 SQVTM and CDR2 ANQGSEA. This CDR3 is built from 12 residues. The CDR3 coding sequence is TGCAGCGTTACAGGGTCTGGAAACACCATATATTTT. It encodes CSVTGSGNTIYF. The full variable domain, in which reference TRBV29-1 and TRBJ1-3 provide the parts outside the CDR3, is SAVISQKPSRDICQRGTSLTIQCQVDSQVTMMFWYRQQPGQSLTLIATANQGSEATYESGFVIDKFPISRPNLTFSTLTVSNMSPEDSSIYLCSVTGSGNTIYFGEGSWLTVV.

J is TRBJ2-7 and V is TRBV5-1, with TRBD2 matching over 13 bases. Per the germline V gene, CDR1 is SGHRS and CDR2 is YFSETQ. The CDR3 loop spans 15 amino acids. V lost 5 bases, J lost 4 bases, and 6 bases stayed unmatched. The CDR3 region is CASRPWTSGSYEQYF. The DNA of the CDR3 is TGCGCCAGCAGACCCTGGACTAGCGGGAGTTACGAGCAGTACTTC.

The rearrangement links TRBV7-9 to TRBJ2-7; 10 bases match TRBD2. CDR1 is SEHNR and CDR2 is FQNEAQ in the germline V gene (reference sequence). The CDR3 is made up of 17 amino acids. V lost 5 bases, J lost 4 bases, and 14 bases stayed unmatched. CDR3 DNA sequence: TGTGCCAGCAGCCAGACTAGCGGGTTAACCCTGGGGTACGAGCAGTACTTC. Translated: CASSQTSGLTLGYEQYF.

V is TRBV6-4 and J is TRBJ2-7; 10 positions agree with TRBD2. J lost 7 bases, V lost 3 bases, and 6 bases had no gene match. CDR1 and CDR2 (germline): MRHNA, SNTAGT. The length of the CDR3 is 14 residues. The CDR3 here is CASSETSGGGEQYF. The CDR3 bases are TGTGCCAGCAGTGAAACCAGCGGGGGGGGTGAGCAGTACTTC.

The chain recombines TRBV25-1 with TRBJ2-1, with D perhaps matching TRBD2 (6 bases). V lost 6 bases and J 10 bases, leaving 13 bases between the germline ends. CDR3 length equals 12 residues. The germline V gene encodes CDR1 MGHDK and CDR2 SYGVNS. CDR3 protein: CASSRGAYEQFF. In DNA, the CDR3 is TGTGCCAGCAGCCGCGGGGCATACGAGCAGTTCTTC.

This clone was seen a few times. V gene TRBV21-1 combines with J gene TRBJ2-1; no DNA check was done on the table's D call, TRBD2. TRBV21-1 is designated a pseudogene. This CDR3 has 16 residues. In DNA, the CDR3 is TGTGCCAGCAGCAGATACAGCGGGTGGGCTTACAATGAGCAGTTCTTC. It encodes CASSRYSGWAYNEQFF.

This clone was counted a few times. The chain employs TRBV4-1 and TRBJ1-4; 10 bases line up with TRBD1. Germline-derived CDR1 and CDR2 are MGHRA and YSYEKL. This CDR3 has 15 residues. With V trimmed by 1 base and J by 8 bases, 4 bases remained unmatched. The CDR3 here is CASSQGTGGREKLFF. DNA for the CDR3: TGCGCCAGCAGCCAAGGGACAGGGGGTCGAGAAAAACTGTTTTTT.

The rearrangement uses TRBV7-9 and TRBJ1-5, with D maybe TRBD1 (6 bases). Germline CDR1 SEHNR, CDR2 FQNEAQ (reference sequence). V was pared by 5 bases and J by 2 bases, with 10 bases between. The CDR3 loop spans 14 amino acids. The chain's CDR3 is CASSTGLGNQPQHF. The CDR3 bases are TGTGCCAGCAGCACAGGGCTTGGCAATCAGCCCCAGCATTTT.

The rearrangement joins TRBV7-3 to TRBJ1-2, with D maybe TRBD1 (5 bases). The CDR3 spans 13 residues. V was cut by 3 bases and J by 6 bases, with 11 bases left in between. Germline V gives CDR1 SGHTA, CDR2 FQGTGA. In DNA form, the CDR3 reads TGTGCCAGCAGCTTGGGGGGGAAGGATGGCTACACCTTC. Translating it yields CASSLGGKDGYTF. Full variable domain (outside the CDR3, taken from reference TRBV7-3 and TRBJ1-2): GAGVSQTPSNKVTEKGKYVELRCDPISGHTALYWYRQSLGQGPEFLIYFQGTGAADDSGLPNDRFFAVRPEGSVSTLKIQRTERGDSAVYLCASSLGGKDGYTFGSGTRLTVV.

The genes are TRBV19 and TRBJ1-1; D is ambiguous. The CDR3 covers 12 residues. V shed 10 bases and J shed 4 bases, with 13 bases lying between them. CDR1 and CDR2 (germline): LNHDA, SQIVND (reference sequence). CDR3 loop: CATQLGLTEAFF. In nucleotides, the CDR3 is TGTGCCACCCAACTAGGCCTCACTGAAGCTTTCTTT.

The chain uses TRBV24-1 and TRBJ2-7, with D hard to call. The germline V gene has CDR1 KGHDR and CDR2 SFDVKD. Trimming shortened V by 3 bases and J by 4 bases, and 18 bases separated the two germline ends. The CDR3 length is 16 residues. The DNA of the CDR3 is TGTGCCACCAGTGATAGTCGGGTGACCCCAGTGTACGAGCAGTACTTC. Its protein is CATSDSRVTPVYEQYF.

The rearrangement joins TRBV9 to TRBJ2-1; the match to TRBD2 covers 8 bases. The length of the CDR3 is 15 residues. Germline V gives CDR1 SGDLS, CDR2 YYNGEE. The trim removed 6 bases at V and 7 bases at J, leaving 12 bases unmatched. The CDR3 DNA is TGTGCCAGCACCCTCGGGGCGGGAGGATTAAATGAGCAGTTCTTC. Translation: CASTLGAGGLNEQFF.

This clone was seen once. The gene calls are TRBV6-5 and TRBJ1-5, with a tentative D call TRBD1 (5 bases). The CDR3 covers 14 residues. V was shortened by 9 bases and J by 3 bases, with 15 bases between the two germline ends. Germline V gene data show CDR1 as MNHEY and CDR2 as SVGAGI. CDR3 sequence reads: CARPGLSINQPQHF. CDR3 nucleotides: TGTGCCAGACCGGGACTGTCGATCAATCAGCCCCAGCATTTT.

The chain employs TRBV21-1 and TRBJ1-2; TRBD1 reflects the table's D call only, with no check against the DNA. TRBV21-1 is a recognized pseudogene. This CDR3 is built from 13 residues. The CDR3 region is CASSPQGLYGYTF. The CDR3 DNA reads TGTGCCAGCAGTCCACAGGGGCTCTATGGCTACACCTTC.

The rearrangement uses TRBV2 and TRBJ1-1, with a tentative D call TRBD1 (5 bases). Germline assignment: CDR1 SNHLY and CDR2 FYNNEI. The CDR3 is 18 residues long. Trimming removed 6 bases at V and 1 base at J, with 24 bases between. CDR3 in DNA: TGTGCCAGCAGCAATTCTTTCCCCAGCTTAGGGGAGAACACTGAAGCTTTCTTT. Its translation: CASSNSFPSLGENTEAFF.

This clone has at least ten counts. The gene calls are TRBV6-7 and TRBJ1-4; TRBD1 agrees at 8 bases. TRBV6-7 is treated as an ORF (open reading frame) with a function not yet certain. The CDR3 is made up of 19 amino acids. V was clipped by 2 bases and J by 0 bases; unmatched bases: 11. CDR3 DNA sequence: TGTGCCAGCAGTTACCCTAAGAACAGGGGGAACCCAACTAATGAAAAACTGTTTTTT. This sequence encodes CASSYPKNRGNPTNEKLFF.

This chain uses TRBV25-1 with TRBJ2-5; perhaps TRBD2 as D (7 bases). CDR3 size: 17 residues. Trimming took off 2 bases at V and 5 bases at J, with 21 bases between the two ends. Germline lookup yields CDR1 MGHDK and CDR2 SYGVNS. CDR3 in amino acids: CASSELGGGPDEETQYF. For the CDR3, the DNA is TGTGCCAGCAGTGAACTTGGGGGGGGGCCGGACGAGGAGACCCAGTACTTC.

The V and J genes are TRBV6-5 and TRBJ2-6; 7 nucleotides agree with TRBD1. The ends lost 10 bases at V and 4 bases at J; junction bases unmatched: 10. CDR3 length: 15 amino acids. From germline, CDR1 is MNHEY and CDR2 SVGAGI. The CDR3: CAIGTVSWGANVLTF. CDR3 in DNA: TGTGCCATCGGGACAGTCAGCTGGGGGGCCAACGTCCTGACTTTC.